The clone carrying this T cell receptor beta chain has more than one count but fewer than ten. One end of the junction does not line up with germline, which may come from a read error. A multiplex PCR was run with 60 Vbeta primers and 13 Jbeta primers. The table came from immunoSEQ multiplex PCR; TCRdb's copy has only in-frame clones and leaves some out. The sample lists some 140,000 clones; 74% were seen once. This CDR3 is built from 15 residues. Germline assignment: CDR1 SGDLS and CDR2 YYNGEE. These data belong to a study of cytomegalovirus exposure and HLA in healthy donors. The specimen sequenced was PBMCs. V gene TRBV9 combines with J gene TRBJ1-2; weak D call: TRBD1 (6 bases). This TCR was sampled from a man aged 25-45 years in good health and CMV-seronegative. The CDR3 nucleotides are TGTGCCAGCAGCGTAGGGACAGCCGGTCTCTATGGCTACCCCTTC. Translating gives CASSVGTAGLYGYPF. Supplemented by reference TRBV9 and TRBJ1-2, the full variable domain reads DSGVTQTPKHLITATGQRVTLRCSPRSGDLSVYWYQQSLDQGLQFLIQYYNGEERAKGNILERFSAQQFPDLHSELNLSSLELGDSALYFCASSVGTAGLYGYPFGSGTRLTVV.